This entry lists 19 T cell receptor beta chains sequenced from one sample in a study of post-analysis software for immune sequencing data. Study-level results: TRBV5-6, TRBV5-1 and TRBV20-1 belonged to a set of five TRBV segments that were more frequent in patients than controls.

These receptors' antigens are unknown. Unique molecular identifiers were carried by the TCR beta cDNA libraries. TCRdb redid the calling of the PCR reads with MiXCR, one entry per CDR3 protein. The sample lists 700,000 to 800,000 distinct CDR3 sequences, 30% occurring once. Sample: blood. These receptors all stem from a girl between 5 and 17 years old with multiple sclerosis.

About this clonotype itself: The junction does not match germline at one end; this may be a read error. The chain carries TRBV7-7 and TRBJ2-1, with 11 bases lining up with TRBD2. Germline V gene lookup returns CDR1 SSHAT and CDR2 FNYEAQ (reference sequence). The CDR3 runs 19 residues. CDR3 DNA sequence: TGTGCTAGCAGCTTATGTCCTGCTAGCGGGAGGTCAGGTGGCAATGAGCAGTTCTTC. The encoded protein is CASSLCPASGRSGGNEQFF.

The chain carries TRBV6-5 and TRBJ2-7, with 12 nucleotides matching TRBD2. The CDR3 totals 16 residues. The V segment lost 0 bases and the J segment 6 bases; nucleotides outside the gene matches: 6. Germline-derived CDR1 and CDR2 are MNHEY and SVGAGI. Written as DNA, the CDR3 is TGTGCCAGCAGTTACTCCGCTAGCGGGAGGGCATCCGAGCAGTACTTC. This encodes CASSYSASGRASEQYF.

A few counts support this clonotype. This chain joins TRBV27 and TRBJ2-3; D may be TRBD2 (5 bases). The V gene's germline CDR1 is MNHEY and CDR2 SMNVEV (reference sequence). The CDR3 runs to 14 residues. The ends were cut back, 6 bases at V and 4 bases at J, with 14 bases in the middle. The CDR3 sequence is CASRTNGYPDTQYF. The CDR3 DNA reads TGTGCCAGCAGGACTAACGGGTACCCAGATACGCAGTATTTT.

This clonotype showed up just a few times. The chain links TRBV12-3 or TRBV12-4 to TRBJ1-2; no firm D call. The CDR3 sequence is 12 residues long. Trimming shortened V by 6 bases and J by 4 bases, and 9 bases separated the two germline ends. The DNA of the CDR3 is TGTGCCAGCAGACGGGTGGGCTATGGCTACACCTTC. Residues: CASRRVGYGYTF.

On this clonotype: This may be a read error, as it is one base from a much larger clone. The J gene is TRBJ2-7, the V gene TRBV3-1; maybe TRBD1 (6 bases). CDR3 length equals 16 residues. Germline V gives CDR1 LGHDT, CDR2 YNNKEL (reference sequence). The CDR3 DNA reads TGTGCCAGCAGCCCGACGGGACATAGGAGCTCCCACGAGCAGTACTTC. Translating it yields CASSPTGHRSSHEQYF.

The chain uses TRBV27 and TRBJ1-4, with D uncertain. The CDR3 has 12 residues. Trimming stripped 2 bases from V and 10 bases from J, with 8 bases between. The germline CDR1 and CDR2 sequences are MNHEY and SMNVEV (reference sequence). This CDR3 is CASSLRGAKLFF. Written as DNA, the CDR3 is TGTGCCAGCAGTTTACGTGGTGCAAAACTGTTTTTT.

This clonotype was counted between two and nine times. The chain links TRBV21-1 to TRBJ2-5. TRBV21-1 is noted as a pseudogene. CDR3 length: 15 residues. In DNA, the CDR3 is TGTGCCAGCAGCAAAGGGGTAATCGGGCAAGAGACCCAGTACTTC. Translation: CASSKGVIGQETQYF.

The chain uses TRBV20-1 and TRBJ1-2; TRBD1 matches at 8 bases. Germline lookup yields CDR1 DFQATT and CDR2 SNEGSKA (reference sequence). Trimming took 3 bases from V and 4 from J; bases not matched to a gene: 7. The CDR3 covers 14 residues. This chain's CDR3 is CSARGGQGGYGYTF. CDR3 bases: TGCAGTGCTAGGGGAGGACAGGGTGGCTATGGCTACACCTTC.

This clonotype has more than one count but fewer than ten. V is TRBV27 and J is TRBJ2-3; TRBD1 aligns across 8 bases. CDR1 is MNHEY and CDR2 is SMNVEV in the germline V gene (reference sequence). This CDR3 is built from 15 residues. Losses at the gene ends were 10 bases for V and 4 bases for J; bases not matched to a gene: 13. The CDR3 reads CATARRLTGADTQYF. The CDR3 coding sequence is TGTGCCACGGCAAGACGCCTGACAGGGGCAGATACGCAGTATTTT.

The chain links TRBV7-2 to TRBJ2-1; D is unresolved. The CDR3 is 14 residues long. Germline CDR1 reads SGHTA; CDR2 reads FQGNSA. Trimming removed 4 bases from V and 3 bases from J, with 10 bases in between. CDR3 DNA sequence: TGTGCCAGCAGCTGGGTGGGATTCTACAATGAGCAGTTCTTC. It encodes CASSWVGFYNEQFF.

The CDR3 reads CASSFGRDYDEQFF. CDR3 nucleotides: TGCGCCAGCAGCTTCGGCAGGGATTACGATGAGCAGTTCTTC. The chain is built from TRBV5-1 and TRBJ2-1, with a weak D call TRBD1 (5 bases). Trimming stripped 2 bases from V and 8 bases from J, with 14 bases between. CDR1 and CDR2 (germline): SGHRS, YFSETQ. The CDR3 covers 14 residues.

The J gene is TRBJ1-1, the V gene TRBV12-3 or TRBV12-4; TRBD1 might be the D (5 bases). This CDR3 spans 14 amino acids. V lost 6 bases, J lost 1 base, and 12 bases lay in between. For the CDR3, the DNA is TGTGCCAGCAGATCCGGGACGAAGAACACTGAAGCTTTCTTT. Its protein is CASRSGTKNTEAFF.

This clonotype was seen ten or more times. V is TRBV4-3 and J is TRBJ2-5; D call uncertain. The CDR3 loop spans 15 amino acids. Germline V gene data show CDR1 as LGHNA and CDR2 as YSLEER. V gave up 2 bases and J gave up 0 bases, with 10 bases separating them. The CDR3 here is CASSQPRQDQETQYF. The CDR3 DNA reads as TGCGCCAGCAGCCAACCTCGGCAGGACCAAGAGACCCAGTACTTC.

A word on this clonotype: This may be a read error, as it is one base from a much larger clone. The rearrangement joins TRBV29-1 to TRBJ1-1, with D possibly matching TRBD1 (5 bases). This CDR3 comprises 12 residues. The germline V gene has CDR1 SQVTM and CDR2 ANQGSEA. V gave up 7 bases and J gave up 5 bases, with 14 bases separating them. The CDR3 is CSGLAWGTEAFF. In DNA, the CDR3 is TGCAGCGGGCTCGCCTGGGGGACTGAAGCTTTCTTT.

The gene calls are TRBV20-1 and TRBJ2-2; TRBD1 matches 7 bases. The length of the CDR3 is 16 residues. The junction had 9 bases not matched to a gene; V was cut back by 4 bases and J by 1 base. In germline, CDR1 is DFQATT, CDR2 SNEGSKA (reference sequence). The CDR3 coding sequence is TGCAGTGCTAAACCGACAGGGACGTTGAACACCGGGGAGCTGTTTTTT. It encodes CSAKPTGTLNTGELFF.

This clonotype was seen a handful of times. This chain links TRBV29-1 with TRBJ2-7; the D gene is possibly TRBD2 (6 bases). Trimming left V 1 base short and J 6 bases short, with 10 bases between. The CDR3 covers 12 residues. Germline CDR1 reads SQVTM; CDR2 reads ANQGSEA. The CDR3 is CSVEGDSREQYF. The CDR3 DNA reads TGCAGCGTTGAAGGGGACTCCCGCGAGCAGTACTTC.

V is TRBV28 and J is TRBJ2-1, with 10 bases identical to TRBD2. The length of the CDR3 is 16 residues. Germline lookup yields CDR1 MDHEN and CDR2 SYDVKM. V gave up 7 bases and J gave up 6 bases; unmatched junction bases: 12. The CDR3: CASTSPGLARFNEQFF. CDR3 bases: TGTGCCAGCACCTCTCCGGGACTAGCGAGATTCAATGAGCAGTTCTTC.

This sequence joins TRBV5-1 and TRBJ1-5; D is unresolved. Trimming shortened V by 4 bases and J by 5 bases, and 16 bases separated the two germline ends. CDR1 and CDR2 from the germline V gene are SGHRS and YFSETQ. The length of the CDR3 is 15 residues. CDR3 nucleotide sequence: TGCGCCAGCAGCATCGGACGTGGGAGTTATCAGCCCCAGCATTTT. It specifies CASSIGRGSYQPQHF.

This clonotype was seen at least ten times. The CDR3 here is CSVLSQRQDTQYF. The CDR3 coding sequence is TGCAGCGTTTTGTCACAGCGCCAAGATACGCAGTATTTT. The chain couples TRBV29-1 to TRBJ2-3; D is ambiguous. The germline V and J ends were trimmed by 5 bases and 5 bases, with 14 bases remaining between them. The CDR3 covers 13 residues. CDR1 and CDR2 from the germline V gene are SQVTM and ANQGSEA.